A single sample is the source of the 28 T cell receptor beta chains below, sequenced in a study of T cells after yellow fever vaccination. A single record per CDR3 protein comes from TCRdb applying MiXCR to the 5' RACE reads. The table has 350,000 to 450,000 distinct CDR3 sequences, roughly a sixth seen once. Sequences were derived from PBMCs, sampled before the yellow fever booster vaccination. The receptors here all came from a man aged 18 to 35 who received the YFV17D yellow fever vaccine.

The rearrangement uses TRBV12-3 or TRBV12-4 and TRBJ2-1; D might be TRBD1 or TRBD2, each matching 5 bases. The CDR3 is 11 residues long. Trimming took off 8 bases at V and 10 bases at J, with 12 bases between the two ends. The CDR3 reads CASARRDEQFF. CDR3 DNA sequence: TGTGCCAGCGCCCGAAGGGACGAGCAGTTCTTC.

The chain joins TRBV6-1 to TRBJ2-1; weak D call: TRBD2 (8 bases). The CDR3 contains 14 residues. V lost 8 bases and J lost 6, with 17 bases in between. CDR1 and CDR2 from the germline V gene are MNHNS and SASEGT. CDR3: CASETGRGANEQFF. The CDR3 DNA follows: TGTGCCAGCGAGACAGGGCGGGGGGCCAATGAGCAGTTCTTC.

Here the CDR3 DNA reads TGTGCCAGCAGCTTGAACAGGGTTCGGGACATTCAGTACTTC. This gives the protein CASSLNRVRDIQYF. V is TRBV7-2 and J is TRBJ2-4; D is perhaps TRBD1 (6 bases). V shed 3 bases and J shed 8 bases, with 14 bases lying between them. The germline CDR1 and CDR2 sequences are SGHTA and FQGNSA. The CDR3 runs 14 residues.

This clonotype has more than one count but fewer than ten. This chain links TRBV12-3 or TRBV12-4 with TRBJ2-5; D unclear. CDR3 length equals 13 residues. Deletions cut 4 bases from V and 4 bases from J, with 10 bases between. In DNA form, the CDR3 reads TGTGCCAGCAGTTCGGAAAGGCCAGAGACCCAGTACTTC. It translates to CASSSERPETQYF.

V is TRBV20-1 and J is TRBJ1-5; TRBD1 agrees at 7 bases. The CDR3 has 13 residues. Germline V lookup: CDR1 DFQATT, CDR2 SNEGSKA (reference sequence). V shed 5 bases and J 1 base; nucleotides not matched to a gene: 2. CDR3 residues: CSAPGQSNQPQHF. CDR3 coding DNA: TGCAGTGCTCCGGGACAGAGCAATCAGCCCCAGCATTTT.

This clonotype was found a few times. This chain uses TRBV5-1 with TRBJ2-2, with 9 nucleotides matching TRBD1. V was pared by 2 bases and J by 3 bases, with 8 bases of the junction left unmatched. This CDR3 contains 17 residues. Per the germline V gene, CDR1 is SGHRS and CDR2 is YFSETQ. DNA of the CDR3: TGCGCCAGCAGCTTAGTACAGGGGGCGCGTGACACCGGGGAGCTGTTTTTT. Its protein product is CASSLVQGARDTGELFF.

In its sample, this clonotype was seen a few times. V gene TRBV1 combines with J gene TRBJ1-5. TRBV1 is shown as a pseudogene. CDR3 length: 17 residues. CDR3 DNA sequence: TGCACCAGCAGCCAAGTTGGGGAAGAAGATAGCAATCAGCCCCAGCATTTT. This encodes CTSSQVGEEDSNQPQHF.

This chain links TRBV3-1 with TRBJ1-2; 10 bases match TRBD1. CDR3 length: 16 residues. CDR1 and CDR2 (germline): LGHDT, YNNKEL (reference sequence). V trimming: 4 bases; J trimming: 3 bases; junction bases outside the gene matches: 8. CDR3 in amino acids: CASSPLFGTGDYGYTF. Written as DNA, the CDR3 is TGTGCCAGCAGCCCACTTTTCGGGACAGGGGACTATGGCTACACCTTC.

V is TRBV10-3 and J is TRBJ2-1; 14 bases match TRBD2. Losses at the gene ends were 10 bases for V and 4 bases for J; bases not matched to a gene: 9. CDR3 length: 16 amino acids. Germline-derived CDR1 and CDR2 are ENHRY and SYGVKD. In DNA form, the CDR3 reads TGTGCCACTGTGACTAGCGGGGGGGCGGGATACAATGAGCAGTTCTTC. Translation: CATVTSGGAGYNEQFF.

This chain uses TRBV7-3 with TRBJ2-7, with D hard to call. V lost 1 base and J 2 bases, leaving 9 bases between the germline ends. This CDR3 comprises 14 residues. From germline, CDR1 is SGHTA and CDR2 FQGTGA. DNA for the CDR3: TGTGCCAGCAGCTTAAATGGCGGACCCTACGAGCAGTACTTC. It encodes CASSLNGGPYEQYF. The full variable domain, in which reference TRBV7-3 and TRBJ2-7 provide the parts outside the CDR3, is GAGVSQTPSNKVTEKGKYVELRCDPISGHTALYWYRQSLGQGPEFLIYFQGTGAADDSGLPNDRFFAVRPEGSVSTLKIQRTERGDSAVYLCASSLNGGPYEQYFGPGTRLTVT.

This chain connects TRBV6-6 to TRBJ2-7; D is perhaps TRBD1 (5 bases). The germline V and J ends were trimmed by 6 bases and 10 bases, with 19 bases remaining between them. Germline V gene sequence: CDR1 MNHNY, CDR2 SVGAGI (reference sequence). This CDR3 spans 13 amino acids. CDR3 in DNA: TGTGCCAGCAGCCCGACAGAGGTCGGCGATCAGTACGTC. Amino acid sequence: CASSPTEVGDQYV.

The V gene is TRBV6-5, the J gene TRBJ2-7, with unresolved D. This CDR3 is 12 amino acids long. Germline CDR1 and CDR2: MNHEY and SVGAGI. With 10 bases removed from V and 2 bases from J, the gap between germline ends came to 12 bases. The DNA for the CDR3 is TGTGCCACCCATTCCGGGCCCTACGAGCAGTACTTC. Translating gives CATHSGPYEQYF.

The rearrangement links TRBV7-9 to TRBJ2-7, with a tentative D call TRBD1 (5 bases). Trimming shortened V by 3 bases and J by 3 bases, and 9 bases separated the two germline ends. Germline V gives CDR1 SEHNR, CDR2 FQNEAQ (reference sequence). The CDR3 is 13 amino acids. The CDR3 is CASSLLRGYEQYF. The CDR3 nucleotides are TGTGCCAGCAGCTTGTTAAGGGGCTACGAGCAGTACTTC.

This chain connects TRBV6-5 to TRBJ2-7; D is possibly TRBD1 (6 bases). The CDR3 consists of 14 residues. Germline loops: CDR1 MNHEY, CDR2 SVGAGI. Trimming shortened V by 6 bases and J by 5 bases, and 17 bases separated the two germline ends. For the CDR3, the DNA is TGTGCCAGCAGCCGCCTCACAGGGTCCCACGAGCAGTACTTC. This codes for CASSRLTGSHEQYF.

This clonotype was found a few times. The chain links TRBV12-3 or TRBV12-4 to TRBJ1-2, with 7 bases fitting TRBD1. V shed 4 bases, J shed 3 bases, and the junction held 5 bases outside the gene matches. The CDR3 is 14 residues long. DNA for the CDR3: TGTGCCAGCAGTTCCTATACAGGGGACTATGGCTACACCTTC. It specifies CASSSYTGDYGYTF.

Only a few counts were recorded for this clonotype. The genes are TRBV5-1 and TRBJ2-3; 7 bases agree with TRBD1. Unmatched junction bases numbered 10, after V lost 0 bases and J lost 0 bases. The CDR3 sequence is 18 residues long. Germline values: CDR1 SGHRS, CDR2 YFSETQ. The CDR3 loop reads CASSLGGQSFSSTDTQYF. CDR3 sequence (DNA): TGCGCCAGCAGCTTGGGGGGACAGAGCTTTTCTAGCACAGATACGCAGTATTTT.

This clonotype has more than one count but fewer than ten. The CDR3 DNA reads TGTGCCAGCAGCGACGGATATGGCTACACCTTC. Translating gives CASSDGYGYTF. This chain uses TRBV7-6 with TRBJ1-2; D is ambiguous. With 5 bases removed from V and 5 bases from J, the gap between germline ends came to 6 bases. The germline CDR1 and CDR2 sequences are SGHVS and FNYEAQ. The CDR3 has 11 amino acids.

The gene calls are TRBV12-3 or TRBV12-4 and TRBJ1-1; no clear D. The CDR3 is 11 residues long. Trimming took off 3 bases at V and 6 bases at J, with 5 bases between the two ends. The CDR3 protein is CASSLFPEAFF. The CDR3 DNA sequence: TGTGCCAGCAGTTTGTTCCCTGAAGCTTTCTTT.

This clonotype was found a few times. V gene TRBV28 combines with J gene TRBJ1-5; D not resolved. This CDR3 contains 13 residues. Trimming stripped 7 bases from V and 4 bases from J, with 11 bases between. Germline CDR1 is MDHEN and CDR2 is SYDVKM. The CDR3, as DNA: TGTGCCAGCAAGGCGGGTTGGAATCAGCCCCAGCATTTT. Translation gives CASKAGWNQPQHF.

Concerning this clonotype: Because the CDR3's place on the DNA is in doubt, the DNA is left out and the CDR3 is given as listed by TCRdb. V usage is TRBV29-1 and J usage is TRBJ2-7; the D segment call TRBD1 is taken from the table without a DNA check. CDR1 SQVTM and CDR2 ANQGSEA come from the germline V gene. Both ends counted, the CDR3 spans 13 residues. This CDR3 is CSVATGTGIPPYF.

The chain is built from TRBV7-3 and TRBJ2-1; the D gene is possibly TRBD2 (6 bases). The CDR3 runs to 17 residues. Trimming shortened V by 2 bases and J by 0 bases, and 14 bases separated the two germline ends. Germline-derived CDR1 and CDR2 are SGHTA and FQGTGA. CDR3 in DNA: TGTGCCAGCAGCTTATTGATACGGGGGAGCTCCTACAATGAGCAGTTCTTC. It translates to CASSLLIRGSSYNEQFF.

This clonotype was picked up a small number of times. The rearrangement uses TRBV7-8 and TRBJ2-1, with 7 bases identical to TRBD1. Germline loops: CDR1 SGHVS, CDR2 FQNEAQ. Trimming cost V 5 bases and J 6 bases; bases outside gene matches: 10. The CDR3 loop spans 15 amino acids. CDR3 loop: CASSPFGTVSNEQFF. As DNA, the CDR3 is TGTGCCAGCAGCCCATTCGGGACAGTCAGCAATGAGCAGTTCTTC.

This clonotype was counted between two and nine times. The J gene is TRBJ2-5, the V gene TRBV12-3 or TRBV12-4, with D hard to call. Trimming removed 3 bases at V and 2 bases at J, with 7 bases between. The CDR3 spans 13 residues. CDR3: CASSFADQETQYF. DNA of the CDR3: TGTGCCAGCAGTTTTGCTGATCAAGAGACCCAGTACTTC.

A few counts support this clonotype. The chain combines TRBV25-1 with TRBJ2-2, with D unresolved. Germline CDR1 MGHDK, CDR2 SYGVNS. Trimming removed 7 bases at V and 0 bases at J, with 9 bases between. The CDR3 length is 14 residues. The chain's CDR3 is CASTPVPNTGELFF. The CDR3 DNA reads TGTGCCAGCACACCCGTGCCGAACACCGGGGAGCTGTTTTTT.

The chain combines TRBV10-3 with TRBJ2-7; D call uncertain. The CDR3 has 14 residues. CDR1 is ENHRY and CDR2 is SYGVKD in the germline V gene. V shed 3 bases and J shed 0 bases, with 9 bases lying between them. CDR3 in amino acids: CAISESGNSYEQYF. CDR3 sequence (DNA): TGTGCCATCAGTGAATCGGGCAACTCCTACGAGCAGTACTTC.

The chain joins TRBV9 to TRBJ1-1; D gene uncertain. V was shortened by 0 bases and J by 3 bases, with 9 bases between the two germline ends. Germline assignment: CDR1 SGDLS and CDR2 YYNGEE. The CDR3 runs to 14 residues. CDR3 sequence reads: CASSVDDIHTEAFF. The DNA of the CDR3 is TGTGCCAGCAGCGTAGACGACATACACACTGAAGCTTTCTTT.

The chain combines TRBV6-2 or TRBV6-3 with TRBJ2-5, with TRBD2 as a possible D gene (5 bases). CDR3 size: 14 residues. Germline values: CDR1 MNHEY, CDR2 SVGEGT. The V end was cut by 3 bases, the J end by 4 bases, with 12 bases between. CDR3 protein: CASSYRRTPETQYF. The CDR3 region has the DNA TGTGCCAGCAGTTATAGACGGACTCCAGAGACCCAGTACTTC.

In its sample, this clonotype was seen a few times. The CDR3 loop reads CASSRSGSTDTQYF. The CDR3 DNA is TGTGCCAGCAGCCGTTCAGGGTCCACAGATACGCAGTATTTT. This sequence joins TRBV7-6 and TRBJ2-3; tentatively, D is TRBD1 (5 bases). The CDR3 totals 14 residues. V dropped 5 bases and J dropped 2 bases, with 11 bases sitting between them. Germline V gene lookup returns CDR1 SGHVS and CDR2 FNYEAQ.